The TCR beta chain under discussion was sequenced for a study of blood T cell repertoires in COVID-19. Study background: Material from acute and convalescent COVID-19 was sourced from the United States, Italy and Spain. Sample material is recorded as cDNA or gDNA derived from T cells, B-cell-depleted T cells, or PBMCs.

Authors' data handling: Reference gene primer amplification gave estimated nucleated cell counts. Sequencing used immunoSEQ multiplex PCR; TCRdb keeps in-frame clones, though not all of them. V, J and clone size reflect that table, while D and trimming were determined from the DNA. The repertoire includes roughly 250,000 clones, 83% of them detected once, and less than 7.5% sits in the top ten. The germline V gene has CDR1 SNHLY and CDR2 FYNNEI. The CDR3 contains 14 residues. Trimming removed 4 bases from V and 8 bases from J; junction bases left unmatched: 8. The sequenced material came from peripheral blood. The chain links TRBV2 to TRBJ1-3; 7 bases agree with TRBD1. This clonotype was obtained from a woman between 50 and 59 years old with acute or convalescent COVID-19. The CDR3 reads CASSVRDRADTIYF. Here the CDR3 DNA reads TGTGCCAGCAGTGTACGAGACAGGGCTGACACCATATATTTT.